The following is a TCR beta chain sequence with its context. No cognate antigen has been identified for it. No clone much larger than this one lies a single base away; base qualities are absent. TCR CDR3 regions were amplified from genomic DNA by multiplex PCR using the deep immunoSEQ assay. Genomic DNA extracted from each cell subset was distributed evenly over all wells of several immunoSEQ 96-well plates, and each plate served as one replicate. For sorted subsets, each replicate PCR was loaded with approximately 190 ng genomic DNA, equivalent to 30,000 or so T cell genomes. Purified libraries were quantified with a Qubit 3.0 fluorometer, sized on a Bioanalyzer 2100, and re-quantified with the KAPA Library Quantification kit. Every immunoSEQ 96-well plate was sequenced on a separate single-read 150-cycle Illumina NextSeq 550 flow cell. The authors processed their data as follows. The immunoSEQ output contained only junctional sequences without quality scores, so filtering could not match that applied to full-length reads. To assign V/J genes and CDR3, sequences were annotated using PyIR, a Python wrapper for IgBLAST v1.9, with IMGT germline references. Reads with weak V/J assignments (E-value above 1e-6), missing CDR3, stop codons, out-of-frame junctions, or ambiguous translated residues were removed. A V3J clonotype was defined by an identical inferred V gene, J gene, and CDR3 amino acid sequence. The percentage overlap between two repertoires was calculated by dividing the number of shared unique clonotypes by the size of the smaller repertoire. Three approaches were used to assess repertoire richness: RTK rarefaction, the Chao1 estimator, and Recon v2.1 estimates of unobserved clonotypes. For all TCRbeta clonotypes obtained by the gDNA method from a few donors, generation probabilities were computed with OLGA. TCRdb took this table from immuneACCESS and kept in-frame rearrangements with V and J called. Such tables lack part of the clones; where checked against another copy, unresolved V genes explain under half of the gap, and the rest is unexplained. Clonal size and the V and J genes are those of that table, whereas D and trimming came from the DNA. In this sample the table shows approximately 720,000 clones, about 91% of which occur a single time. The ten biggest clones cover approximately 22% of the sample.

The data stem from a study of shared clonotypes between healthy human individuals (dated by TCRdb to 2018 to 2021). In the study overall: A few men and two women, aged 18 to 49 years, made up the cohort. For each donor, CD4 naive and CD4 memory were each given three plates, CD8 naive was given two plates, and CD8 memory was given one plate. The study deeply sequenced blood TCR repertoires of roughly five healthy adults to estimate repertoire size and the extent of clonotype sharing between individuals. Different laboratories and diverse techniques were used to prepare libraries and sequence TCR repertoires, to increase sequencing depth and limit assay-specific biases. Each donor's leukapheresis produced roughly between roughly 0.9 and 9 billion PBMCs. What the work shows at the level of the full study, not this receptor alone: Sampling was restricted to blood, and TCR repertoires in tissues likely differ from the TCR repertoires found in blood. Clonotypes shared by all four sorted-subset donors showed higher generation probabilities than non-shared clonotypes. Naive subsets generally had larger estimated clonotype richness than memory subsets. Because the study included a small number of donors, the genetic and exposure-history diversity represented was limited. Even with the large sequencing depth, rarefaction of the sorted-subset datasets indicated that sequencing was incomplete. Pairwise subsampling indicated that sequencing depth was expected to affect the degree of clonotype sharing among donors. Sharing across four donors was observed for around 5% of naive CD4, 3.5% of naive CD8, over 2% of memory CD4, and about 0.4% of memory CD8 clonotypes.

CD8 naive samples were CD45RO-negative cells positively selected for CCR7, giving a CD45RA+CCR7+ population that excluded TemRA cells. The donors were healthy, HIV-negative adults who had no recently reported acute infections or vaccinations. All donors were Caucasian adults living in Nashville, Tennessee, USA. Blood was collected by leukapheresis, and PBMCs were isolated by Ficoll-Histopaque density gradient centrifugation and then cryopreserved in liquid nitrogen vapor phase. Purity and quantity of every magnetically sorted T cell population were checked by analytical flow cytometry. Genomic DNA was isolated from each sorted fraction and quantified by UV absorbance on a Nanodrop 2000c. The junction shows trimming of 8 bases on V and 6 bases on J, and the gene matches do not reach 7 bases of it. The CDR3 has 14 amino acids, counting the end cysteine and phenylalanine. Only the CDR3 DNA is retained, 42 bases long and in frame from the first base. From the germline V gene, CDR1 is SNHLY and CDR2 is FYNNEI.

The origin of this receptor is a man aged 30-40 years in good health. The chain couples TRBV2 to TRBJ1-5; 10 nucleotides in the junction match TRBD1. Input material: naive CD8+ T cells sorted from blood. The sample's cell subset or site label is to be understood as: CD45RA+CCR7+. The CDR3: CASGPGQGIQPQHF. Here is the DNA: TGTGCCAGCGGACCGGGACAGGGGATTCAGCCCCAGCATTTT.